These 23 T cell receptor beta chains share one sample of origin, sequenced in a study of post-analysis software for immune sequencing data. Whole-study results and caveats: Elevated frequency relative to controls characterized several TRBV segments in patients, TRBV5-6, TRBV5-1 and TRBV20-1 among them.

Carried by the TCR beta cDNA libraries were unique molecular identifiers. TCRdb used MiXCR to reprocess the PCR reads, holding one entry per CDR3 protein. Among 400,000 to 500,000 distinct CDR3 sequences listed, 39% were seen once. Antigens for these TCRs are unknown. Sequencing input: blood. These TCRs come from a girl aged 2-10 years with multiple sclerosis.

This clonotype has just a few counts. CDR3 sequence (DNA): TGCGCCAGCAGCCAAGGGCCAGCCCAAGAGACCCAGTACTTC. This codes for CASSQGPAQETQYF. This chain links TRBV4-3 with TRBJ2-5; D uncertain. Trimming took 1 base from V and 1 from J, leaving 7 bases between them. The CDR3 sequence is 14 residues long. The germline CDR1 and CDR2 sequences are LGHNA and YSLEER.

The table lists this clonotype with a few counts. The J gene is TRBJ1-6, the V gene TRBV27, with D perhaps TRBD1 (5 bases). The CDR3 has 15 amino acids. Between the trimmed V and J ends, which lost 3 bases and 11 bases, there was a span of 17 bases. CDR1 and CDR2 (germline): MNHEY, SMNVEV (reference sequence). This CDR3 is CASSFRLGGITPLHF. CDR3 bases: TGTGCCAGCAGTTTTCGGCTGGGGGGGATAACACCCCTCCACTTT.

J is TRBJ1-1 and V is TRBV28; D is ambiguous. CDR3 length equals 18 residues. Germline V gives CDR1 MDHEN, CDR2 SYDVKM. V was shortened by 1 base and J by 2 bases, with 20 bases between the two germline ends. The CDR3 reads CASSLLYQKGSGNTEAFF. The DNA of the CDR3 is TGTGCCAGCAGTTTATTGTACCAAAAAGGGTCCGGCAACACTGAAGCTTTCTTT.

This chain connects TRBV6-5 to TRBJ2-5, with D perhaps being TRBD1 or TRBD2 (5 bases each). With 2 bases removed from V and 5 bases from J, the gap between germline ends came to 15 bases. The CDR3 covers 15 residues. Germline V gives CDR1 MNHEY, CDR2 SVGAGI. The DNA for the CDR3 is TGTGCCAGCAGTTACGGCCCTCCGTGGGGGGAGACCCAGTACTTC. Its protein is CASSYGPPWGETQYF.

This clonotype was seen many times. The chain has TRBV4-3 and TRBJ2-4; D is possibly TRBD2 (5 bases). The CDR3 totals 15 residues. Germline CDR1 is LGHNA and CDR2 is YSLEER. Between the trimmed V and J ends, which lost 0 bases and 8 bases, there was a span of 14 bases. DNA for the CDR3: TGCGCCAGCAGCCAAGATCGTAAAGGGAGAGACATTCAGTACTTC. Translated: CASSQDRKGRDIQYF.

This clonotype was seen just once. The chain couples TRBV27 to TRBJ2-7; 8 bases are shared with TRBD1. Losses at the gene ends were 8 bases for V and 4 bases for J; bases not matched to a gene: 10. There are 14 residues in the CDR3. Germline V CDR1 and CDR2: MNHEY, SMNVEV (reference sequence). The CDR3 loop reads CASHQGAPLYEQYF. CDR3 nucleotides: TGTGCCAGCCATCAGGGGGCACCTCTATACGAGCAGTACTTC.

This clonotype was observed a few times. This sequence joins TRBV7-8 and TRBJ2-5, with a possible D match to TRBD1 (5 bases). The CDR3 is 15 amino acids. V was clipped by 1 base and J by 6 bases, with 15 bases between them. Germline V gene lookup returns CDR1 SGHVS and CDR2 FQNEAQ. The CDR3 bases are TGTGCCAGCAGCTTAGGGTCAGGGATTATGCAGACCCAGTACTTC. Its translation: CASSLGSGIMQTQYF. Filled out from reference TRBV7-8 and TRBJ2-5, the complete variable domain reads GAGVSQSPRYKVAKRGQDVALRCDPISGHVSLFWYQQALGQGPEFLTYFQNEAQLDKSGLPSDRFFAERPEGSVSTLKIQRTQQEDSAVYLCASSLGSGIMQTQYFGPGTRLLVL.

This clonotype turned up a few times. The gene calls are TRBV12-3 or TRBV12-4 and TRBJ1-2, with D possibly being TRBD1 (6 bases). The V and J ends lost 6 bases and 2 bases respectively, with 13 bases between them. The CDR3 spans 14 residues. In DNA, the CDR3 is TGTGCCAGCAGGGGAGGGGGGACCAACTATGGCTACACCTTC. Its protein product is CASRGGGTNYGYTF.

The chain uses TRBV20-1 and TRBJ2-5; D possibly uses TRBD1 or TRBD2 (5 bases each). The DNA end favors TRBJ2-7, so the J call may be wrong. Germline CDR1 and CDR2: DFQATT and SNEGSKA (reference sequence). The CDR3 extends over 16 amino acids. This CDR3 reads CSAFRGGREKFREQYF. The DNA of the CDR3 is TGCAGTGCTTTTAGGGGCGGCAGGGAGAAGTTTCGCGAGCAGTACTTC.

This clonotype showed up just a few times. The J gene is TRBJ2-5, the V gene TRBV13, with 11 positions matching TRBD2. This CDR3 has 16 residues. Germline V CDR1 and CDR2: PRHDT, FYEKMQ (reference sequence). The junction had 2 bases not matched to a gene; V was cut back by 2 bases and J by 0 bases. The chain's CDR3 is CASSLRLAGYQETQYF. The CDR3 DNA follows: TGTGCCAGCAGCTTAAGACTAGCGGGATACCAAGAGACCCAGTACTTC.

The table lists this clonotype with a few counts. The chain employs TRBV29-1 and TRBJ2-5, with 9 bases matching TRBD2. CDR1 is SQVTM and CDR2 is ANQGSEA in the germline V gene. The CDR3 is made up of 18 amino acids. Trimming cost V 4 bases and J 5 bases; bases outside gene matches: 20. The CDR3 sequence is CSVALGASGNLGSETQYF. CDR3 nucleotide sequence: TGCAGCGTTGCCCTGGGGGCTAGCGGGAACCTCGGGTCGGAGACCCAGTACTTC.

This chain links TRBV19 with TRBJ2-1, with unresolved D. This CDR3 has 12 residues. Trimming removed 5 bases from V and 7 bases from J, with 9 bases in between. Germline loops: CDR1 LNHDA, CDR2 SQIVND (reference sequence). CDR3 DNA: TGTGCCAGTAGTCCCCGATGGAATGAGCAGTTCTTC. Protein: CASSPRWNEQFF.

This rearrangement joins TRBV24-1 to TRBJ2-4; either TRBD1 or TRBD2 may supply D (5 bases each). Matching the DNA end better, TRBJ2-7 makes the J call doubtful. The CDR3 loop spans 15 amino acids. Germline V lookup: CDR1 KGHDR, CDR2 SFDVKD. Here the CDR3 reads CATSEGPGTAYEQYF. The CDR3 region has the DNA TGTGCCACCAGCGAGGGACCGGGGACGGCCTACGAGCAGTACTTC.

The V call is TRBV27, the J call TRBJ1-2; 8 nucleotides align to TRBD1. This CDR3 has 15 amino acids. V lost 6 bases, J lost 6 bases, and 12 bases stayed unmatched. Germline V gene data show CDR1 as MNHEY and CDR2 as SMNVEV (reference sequence). The CDR3 DNA sequence: TGTGCCAGCAGAGACCTTTGGACAGGGTTCAATGGCTACACCTTC. As protein: CASRDLWTGFNGYTF.

For the CDR3, the DNA is TGTGCCAGCAGCCCGCGATCCGGGACCGAGGAGGAGACCCAGTACTTC. Translating it yields CASSPRSGTEEETQYF. The rearrangement links TRBV7-8 to TRBJ2-4; D assignment may be TRBD1 or TRBD2 (5 bases each). Matching the DNA end better, TRBJ2-5 makes the J call doubtful. From germline, CDR1 is SGHVS and CDR2 FQNEAQ. The CDR3 totals 16 residues.

This clonotype was seen only a few times. This chain connects TRBV12-3 or TRBV12-4 to TRBJ1-2; 12 nucleotides match TRBD1. Trimming removed 6 bases from V and 2 bases from J; junction bases left unmatched: 10. There are 17 residues in the CDR3. The CDR3 spells CASSDRDRGLSNYGYTF. The DNA of the CDR3 is TGTGCCAGCAGCGACCGGGACAGGGGGCTCTCGAACTATGGCTACACCTTC.

This clonotype was recorded a few times. This chain connects TRBV6-5 to TRBJ1-2; TRBD1 matches 7 bases. CDR3 length equals 13 residues. The germline V gene has CDR1 MNHEY and CDR2 SVGAGI. Trimming removed 3 bases from V and 3 bases from J; junction bases left unmatched: 1. CDR3 sequence (DNA): TGTGCCAGCAGTTATCAGGGGGACTATGGCTACACCTTC. It translates to CASSYQGDYGYTF.

This clonotype was counted only a few times. The rearrangement links TRBV2 to TRBJ1-5, with D perhaps TRBD1 (6 bases). This CDR3 spans 13 amino acids. V was trimmed by 6 bases and J by 4 bases, leaving 10 bases between them. Germline-derived CDR1 and CDR2 are SNHLY and FYNNEI. The DNA for the CDR3 is TGTGCCAGCAGAGGACAGCCGAATCAGCCCCAGCATTTT. Translating gives CASRGQPNQPQHF.

This clonotype was found a few times. The chain joins TRBV20-1 to TRBJ2-3, with a possible D match to TRBD2 (5 bases). Germline assignment: CDR1 DFQATT and CDR2 SNEGSKA (reference sequence). This CDR3 is built from 16 residues. Trimming shortened V by 5 bases and J by 3 bases, and 21 bases separated the two germline ends. The CDR3 DNA reads TGCAGTGCTCCTCGAGCATGGAGGCCCTTTACAGATACGCAGTATTTT. It is translated as CSAPRAWRPFTDTQYF.

This chain links TRBV20-1 with TRBJ1-5; a weak D match, TRBD1 (5 bases). The V end was cut by 3 bases, the J end by 4 bases, with 10 bases between. CDR1 DFQATT and CDR2 SNEGSKA come from the germline V gene (reference sequence). The CDR3 runs 13 residues. CDR3 sequence (DNA): TGCAGTGCTAGTAATGGGGGGAATCAGCCCCAGCATTTT. Its protein is CSASNGGNQPQHF.

This chain uses TRBV6-5 with TRBJ1-1; D is undetermined. This CDR3 is built from 13 residues. With 2 bases removed from V and 4 bases from J, the gap between germline ends came to 8 bases. Germline CDR1 MNHEY, CDR2 SVGAGI. The CDR3: CASSYGEGTEAFF. The CDR3 region has the DNA TGTGCCAGCAGTTACGGGGAGGGCACTGAAGCTTTCTTT.

In this sample, this clonotype turned up a few times. The gene calls are TRBV20-1 and TRBJ1-2; D gene unclear. The CDR3 has 14 residues. V was cut by 0 bases and J by 8 bases, with 16 bases left in between. Germline CDR1 and CDR2: DFQATT and SNEGSKA (reference sequence). Here the CDR3 DNA reads TGCAGTGCTAGAGATGGGAGGTTACGTCGAGGCTACACCTTC. Its translation is CSARDGRLRRGYTF.

This chain links TRBV6-1 with TRBJ1-1; D gene unclear. Germline CDR1 reads MNHNS; CDR2 reads SASEGT. CDR3 length: 15 residues. Trimming took off 6 bases at V and 1 base at J, with 15 bases between the two ends. The CDR3 sequence: CASRATASGNTEAFF. CDR3 nucleotide sequence: TGTGCCAGCAGGGCTACAGCTTCCGGGAACACTGAAGCTTTCTTT.